The 9 T cell receptor beta chains presented below share a single source sample, sequenced in a study of a mutant IDH1 vaccine in newly diagnosed glioma. Time point indicated: week 35, safety follow-up. The content of each vaccine dose was 300 ug of mutant IDH1 20-mer peptide, and topical imiquimod accompanied it. Their specific antigens are unknown. Method: immunoSEQ multiplex PCR; TCRdb's copy keeps in-frame clones and lacks some. The repertoire holds roughly 25,000 clones, with 70% to 90% as singletons. The sequences come from PBMCs, collected from a glioma patient whose treatment included an IDH1 peptide vaccine. The receptors originated from a man aged 25 to 40 with glioma.

This clone was observed a few times. The chain recombines TRBV9 with TRBJ2-1; 11 bases line up with TRBD2. V trimming: 0 bases; J trimming: 0 bases; junction bases outside the gene matches: 11. The CDR3 loop spans 20 amino acids. In germline, CDR1 is SGDLS, CDR2 YYNGEE. The DNA of the CDR3 is TGTGCCAGCAGCGTAGCTTTGACTAGCGGGGAATTCAGCTCCTACAATGAGCAGTTCTTC. Protein: CASSVALTSGEFSSYNEQFF. The full variable domain, with the rest looked up from reference TRBV9 and TRBJ2-1, is DSGVTQTPKHLITATGQRVTLRCSPRSGDLSVYWYQQSLDQGLQFLIQYYNGEERAKGNILERFSAQQFPDLHSELNLSSLELGDSALYFCASSVALTSGEFSSYNEQFFGPGTRLTVL.

Only one count was recorded for this clone. The chain combines TRBV6-5 with TRBJ2-7; D is tentatively TRBD1 or TRBD2 (5 bases each). This CDR3 is built from 14 residues. Germline CDR1 reads MNHEY; CDR2 reads SVGAGI. Trimming shortened V by 2 bases and J by 6 bases, and 14 bases separated the two germline ends. The CDR3 nucleotides are TGTGCCAGCAGTTACCCGGGCGGTGGGGGCGAGCAGTACTTC. It translates to CASSYPGGGGEQYF.

This chain links TRBV5-6 with TRBJ1-1; D is unresolved. The V gene lost 2 bases and the J gene lost 6 bases, with 8 bases spanning the gap. This CDR3 region has 12 residues. In germline, CDR1 is SGHDT, CDR2 YYEEEE. Here the CDR3 reads CASSFGGAEAFF. The CDR3 nucleotides are TGTGCCAGCAGCTTCGGAGGCGCTGAAGCTTTCTTT. Together with reference TRBV5-6 and TRBJ1-1, the CDR3 gives the full variable domain: DAGVTQSPTHLIKTRGQQVTLRCSPKSGHDTVSWYQQALGQGPQFIFQYYEEEERQRGNFPDRFSGHQFPNYSSELNVNALLLGDSALYLCASSFGGAEAFFGQGTRLTVV.

The rearrangement uses TRBV30 and TRBJ2-7, with D perhaps assigned TRBD1 or TRBD2 (6 bases each). The CDR3 contains 13 residues. Between the trimmed V and J ends, which lost 2 bases and 3 bases, there was a span of 11 bases. Germline loops: CDR1 GTSNPN, CDR2 SVGIG (reference sequence). CDR3 in DNA: TGTGCCTGGAGTAGGGGGGATCTCTACGAGCAGTACTTC. Translation: CAWSRGDLYEQYF. Complete variable domain (other parts from reference TRBV30 and TRBJ2-7): SQTIHQWPATLVQPVGSPLSLECTVEGTSNPNLYWYRQAAGRGLQLLFYSVGIGQISSEVPQNLSASRPQDRQFILSSKKLLLSDSGFYLCAWSRGDLYEQYFGPGTRLTVT.

The chain is built from TRBV7-6 and TRBJ2-5; 7 bases are shared with TRBD1. Per the germline V gene, CDR1 is SGHVS and CDR2 is FNYEAQ. CDR3 length: 15 amino acids. V gave up 3 bases and J gave up 2 bases; unmatched junction bases: 6. In nucleotides, the CDR3 is TGTGCCAGCAGCTTGACTAAGGGACAGCAAGAGACCCAGTACTTC. Encoded protein: CASSLTKGQQETQYF.

V is TRBV5-4 and J is TRBJ2-5; 13 bases map to TRBD2. V lost 1 base and J lost 5; bases outside the gene matches: 5. The CDR3 is made up of 16 amino acids. Germline V lookup: CDR1 SGHNT, CDR2 YYREEE (reference sequence). In DNA, the CDR3 is TGTGCCAGCAGCTTGACTAGCGGGGGGGCCGTGGAGACCCAGTACTTC. Encoded protein: CASSLTSGGAVETQYF.

CDR3 loop: CASSLGLAGGERSFF. CDR3 coding DNA: TGTGCCAGCAGCTTGGGACTAGCGGGAGGGGAGCGGTCGTTCTTC. The chain carries TRBV5-4 and TRBJ2-1; 14 bases agree with TRBD2. The trim removed 0 bases at V and 15 bases at J, leaving 8 bases unmatched. The CDR3 runs 15 residues. Germline V gene sequence: CDR1 SGHNT, CDR2 YYREEE (reference sequence).

This clone was counted once. V and J are TRBV5-4 and TRBJ2-3; D possibly corresponds to TRBD1 (6 bases). The CDR3 is 15 amino acids. Looked up from germline, CDR1 is SGHNT and CDR2 is YYREEE (reference sequence). The V gene lost 5 bases and the J gene lost 0 bases, with 13 bases spanning the gap. CDR3 region: CASRADSASTDTQYF. In DNA, the CDR3 is TGTGCCAGCAGGGCGGACAGTGCTAGCACAGATACGCAGTATTTT.

The chain is built from TRBV5-1 and TRBJ1-1, with D unresolved. Trimming removed 0 bases at V and 3 bases at J, with 21 bases between. This CDR3 is built from 18 residues. Germline V gene sequence: CDR1 SGHRS, CDR2 YFSETQ. For the CDR3, the DNA is TGCGCCAGCAGCTTGGCCGCCGGACCGACCACTATTGACACTGAAGCTTTCTTT. Its translation is CASSLAAGPTTIDTEAFF.